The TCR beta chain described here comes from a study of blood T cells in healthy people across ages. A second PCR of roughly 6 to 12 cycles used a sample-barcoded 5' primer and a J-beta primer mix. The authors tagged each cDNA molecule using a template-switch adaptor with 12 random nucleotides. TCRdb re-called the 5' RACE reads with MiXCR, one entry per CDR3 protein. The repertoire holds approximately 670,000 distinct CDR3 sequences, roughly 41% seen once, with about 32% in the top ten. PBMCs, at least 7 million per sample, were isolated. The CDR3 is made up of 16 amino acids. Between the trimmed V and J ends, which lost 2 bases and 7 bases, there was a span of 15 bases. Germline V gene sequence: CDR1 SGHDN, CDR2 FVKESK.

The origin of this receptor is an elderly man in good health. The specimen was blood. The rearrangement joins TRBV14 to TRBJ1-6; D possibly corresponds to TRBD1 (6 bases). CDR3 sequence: CASSQRDTRRNSPLHF. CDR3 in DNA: TGTGCCAGCAGCCAAAGGGACACAAGACGGAATTCACCCCTCCACTTT.